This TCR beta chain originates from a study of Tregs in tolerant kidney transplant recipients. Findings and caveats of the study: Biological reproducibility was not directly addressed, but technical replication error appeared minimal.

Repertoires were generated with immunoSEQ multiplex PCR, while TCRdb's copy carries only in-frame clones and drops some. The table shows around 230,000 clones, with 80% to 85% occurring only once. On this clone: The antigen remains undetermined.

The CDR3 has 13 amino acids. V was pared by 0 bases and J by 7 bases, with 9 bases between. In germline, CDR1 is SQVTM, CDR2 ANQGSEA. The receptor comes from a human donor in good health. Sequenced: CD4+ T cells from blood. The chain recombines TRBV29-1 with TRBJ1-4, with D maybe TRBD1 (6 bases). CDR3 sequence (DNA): TGCAGCGTTGAAGAACAGGGAGCTGAAAAACTGTTTTTT. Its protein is CSVEEQGAEKLFF.